This record covers a single T cell receptor (beta chain). Its antigen is not identified. TCRdb's table, derived via immunoSEQ multiplex PCR, lists solely in-frame clones and lacks some. The data contain 55,000 to 85,000 clones, just under 95% of them seen just once; the ten biggest clones take up 2% to 2.5%. The CDR3 extends over 14 amino acids. Germline V gives CDR1 SGHNT, CDR2 YYREEE (reference sequence). Trimming removed 7 bases at V and 5 bases at J, with 18 bases between. The record originates from a study of lymphopenia after photon versus proton radiotherapy. Findings and caveats of the study: Under photons, naive T cells and diversity fell while effector/memory populations rose. Authors raise, but do not show, better survival with proton therapy.

The V call is TRBV5-4, the J call TRBJ1-1, with a weak D call TRBD1 (5 bases). Sequencing was performed on peripheral blood, taken from a patient treated with photon-based radiotherapy. This receptor was obtained from a woman between 40 and 55 years old with cholangiocarcinoma. CDR3 DNA: TGTGCCAGCGGAGGGGAGCGTCCCGGGACTGAAGCTTTCTTT. This encodes CASGGERPGTEAFF. Variable domain in full (rest from reference TRBV5-4 and TRBJ1-1): ETGVTQSPTHLIKTRGQQVTLRCSSQSGHNTVSWYQQALGQGPQFIFQYYREEENGRGNFPPRFSGLQFPNYSSELNVNALELDDSALYLCASGGERPGTEAFFGQGTRLTVV.